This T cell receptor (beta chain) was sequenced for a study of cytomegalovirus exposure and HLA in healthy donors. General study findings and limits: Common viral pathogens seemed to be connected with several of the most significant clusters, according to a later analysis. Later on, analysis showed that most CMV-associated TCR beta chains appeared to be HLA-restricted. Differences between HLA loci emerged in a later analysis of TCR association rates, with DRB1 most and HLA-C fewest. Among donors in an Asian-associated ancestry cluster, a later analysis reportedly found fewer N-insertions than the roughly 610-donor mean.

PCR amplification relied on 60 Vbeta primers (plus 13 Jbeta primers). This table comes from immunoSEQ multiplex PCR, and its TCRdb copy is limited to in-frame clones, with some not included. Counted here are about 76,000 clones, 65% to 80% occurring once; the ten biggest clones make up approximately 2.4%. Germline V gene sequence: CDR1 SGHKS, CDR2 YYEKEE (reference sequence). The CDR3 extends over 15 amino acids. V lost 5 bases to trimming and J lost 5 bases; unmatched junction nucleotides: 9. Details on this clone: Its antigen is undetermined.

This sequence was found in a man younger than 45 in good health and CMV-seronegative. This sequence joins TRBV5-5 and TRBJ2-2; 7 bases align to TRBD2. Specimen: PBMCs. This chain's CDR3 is CASSAGGIRTGELFF. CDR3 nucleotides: TGTGCCAGCAGTGCCGGGGGGATCAGAACCGGGGAGCTGTTTTTT.